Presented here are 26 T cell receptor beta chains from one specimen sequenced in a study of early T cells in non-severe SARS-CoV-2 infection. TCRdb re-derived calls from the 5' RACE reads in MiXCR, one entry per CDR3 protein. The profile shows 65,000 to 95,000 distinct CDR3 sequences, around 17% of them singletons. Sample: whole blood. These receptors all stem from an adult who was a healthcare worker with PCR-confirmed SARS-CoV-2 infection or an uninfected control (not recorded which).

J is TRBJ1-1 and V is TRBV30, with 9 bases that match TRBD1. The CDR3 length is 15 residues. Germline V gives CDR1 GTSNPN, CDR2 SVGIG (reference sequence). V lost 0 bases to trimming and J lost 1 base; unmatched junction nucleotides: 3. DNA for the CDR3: TGTGCCTGGAGTGTACGGGGACAGGGGAACACTGAAGCTTTCTTT. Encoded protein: CAWSVRGQGNTEAFF.

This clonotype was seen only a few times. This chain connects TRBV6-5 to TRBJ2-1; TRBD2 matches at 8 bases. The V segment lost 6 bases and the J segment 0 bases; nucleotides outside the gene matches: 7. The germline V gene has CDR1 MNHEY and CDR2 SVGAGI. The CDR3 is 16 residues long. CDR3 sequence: CASRQERESSYNEQFF. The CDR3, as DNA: TGTGCCAGCAGGCAAGAGCGGGAGAGCTCCTACAATGAGCAGTTCTTC.

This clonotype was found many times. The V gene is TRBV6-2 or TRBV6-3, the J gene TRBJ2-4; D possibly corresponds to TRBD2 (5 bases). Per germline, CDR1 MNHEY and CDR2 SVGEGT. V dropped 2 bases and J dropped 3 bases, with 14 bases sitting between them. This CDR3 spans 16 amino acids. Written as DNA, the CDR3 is TGTGCCAGCAGTTACCCCGGAGGTGGAGGCAAAAACATTCAGTACTTC. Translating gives CASSYPGGGGKNIQYF.

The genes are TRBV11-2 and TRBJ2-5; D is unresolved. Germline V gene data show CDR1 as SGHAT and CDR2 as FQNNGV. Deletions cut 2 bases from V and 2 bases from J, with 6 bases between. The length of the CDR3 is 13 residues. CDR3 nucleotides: TGTGCCAGCAGCTTACAAGTACAAGAGACCCAGTACTTC. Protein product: CASSLQVQETQYF.

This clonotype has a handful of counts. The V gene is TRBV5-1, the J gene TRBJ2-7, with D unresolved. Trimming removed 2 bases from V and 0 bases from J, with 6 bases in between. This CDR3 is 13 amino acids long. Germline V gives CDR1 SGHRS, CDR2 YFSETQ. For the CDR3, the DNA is TGCGCCAGCAGCTTTGTAAGCTCCTACGAGCAGTACTTC. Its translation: CASSFVSSYEQYF.

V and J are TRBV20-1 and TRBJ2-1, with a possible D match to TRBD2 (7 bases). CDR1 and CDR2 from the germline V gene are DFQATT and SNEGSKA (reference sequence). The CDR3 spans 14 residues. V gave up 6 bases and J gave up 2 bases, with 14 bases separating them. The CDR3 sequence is CSALAAGAYNEQFF. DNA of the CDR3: TGCAGTGCGCTAGCGGCAGGGGCCTACAATGAGCAGTTCTTC.

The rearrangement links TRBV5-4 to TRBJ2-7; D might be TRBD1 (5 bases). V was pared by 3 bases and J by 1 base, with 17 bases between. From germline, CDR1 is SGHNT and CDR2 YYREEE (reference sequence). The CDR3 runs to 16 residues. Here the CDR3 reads CASSSKSRQGSYEQYF. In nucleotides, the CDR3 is TGTGCCAGCAGCTCTAAGTCCCGCCAGGGTTCCTACGAGCAGTACTTC.

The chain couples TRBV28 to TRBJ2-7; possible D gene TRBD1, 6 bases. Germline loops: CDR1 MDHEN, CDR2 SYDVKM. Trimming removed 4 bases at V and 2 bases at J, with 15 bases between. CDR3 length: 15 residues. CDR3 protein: CASSSRPGVTYEQYF. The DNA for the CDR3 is TGTGCCAGCAGTTCACGTCCAGGGGTAACCTACGAGCAGTACTTC.

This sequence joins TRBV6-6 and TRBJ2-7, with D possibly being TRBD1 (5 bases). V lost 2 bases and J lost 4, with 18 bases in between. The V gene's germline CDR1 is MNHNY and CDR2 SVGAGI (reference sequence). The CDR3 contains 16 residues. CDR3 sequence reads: CASSYPTQGKAYEQYF. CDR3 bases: TGTGCCAGCAGTTACCCAACCCAGGGCAAGGCGTACGAGCAGTACTTC.

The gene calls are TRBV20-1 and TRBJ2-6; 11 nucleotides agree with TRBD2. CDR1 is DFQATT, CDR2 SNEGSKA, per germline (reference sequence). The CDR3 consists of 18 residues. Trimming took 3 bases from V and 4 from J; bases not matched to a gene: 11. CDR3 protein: CSARILAGGPPGANVLTF. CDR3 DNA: TGCAGTGCTAGGATCTTAGCGGGAGGGCCACCGGGGGCCAACGTCCTGACTTTC.

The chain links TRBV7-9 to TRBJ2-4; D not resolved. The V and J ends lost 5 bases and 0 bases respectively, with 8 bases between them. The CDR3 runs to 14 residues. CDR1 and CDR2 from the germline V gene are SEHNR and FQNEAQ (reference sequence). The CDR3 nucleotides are TGTGCCAGCAGCCCCAGTCTAGCCAAAAACATTCAGTACTTC. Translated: CASSPSLAKNIQYF. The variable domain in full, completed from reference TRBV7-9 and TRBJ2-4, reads DTGVSQNPRHKITKRGQNVTFRCDPISEHNRLYWYRQTLGQGPEFLTYFQNEAQLEKSRLLSDRFSAERPKGSFSTLEIQRTEQGDSAMYLCASSPSLAKNIQYFGAGTRLSVL.

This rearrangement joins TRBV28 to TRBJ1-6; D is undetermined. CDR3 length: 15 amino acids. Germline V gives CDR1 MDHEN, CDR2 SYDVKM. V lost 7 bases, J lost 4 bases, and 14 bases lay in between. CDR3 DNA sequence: TGTGCCAGCAAGGAGGGAGCCTCATATAATTCACCCCTCCACTTT. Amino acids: CASKEGASYNSPLHF. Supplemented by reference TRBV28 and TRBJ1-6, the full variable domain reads DVKVTQSSRYLVKRTGEKVFLECVQDMDHENMFWYRQDPGLGLRLIYFSYDVKMKEKGDIPEGYSVSREKKERFSLILESASTNQTSMYLCASKEGASYNSPLHFGNGTRLTVT.

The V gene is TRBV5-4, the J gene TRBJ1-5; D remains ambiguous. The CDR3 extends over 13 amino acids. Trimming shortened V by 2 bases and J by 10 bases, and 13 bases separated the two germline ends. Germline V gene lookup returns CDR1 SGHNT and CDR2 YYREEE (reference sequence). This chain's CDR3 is CASSFSVQSPQHF. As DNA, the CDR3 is TGTGCCAGCAGCTTCTCGGTCCAATCACCCCAGCATTTT.

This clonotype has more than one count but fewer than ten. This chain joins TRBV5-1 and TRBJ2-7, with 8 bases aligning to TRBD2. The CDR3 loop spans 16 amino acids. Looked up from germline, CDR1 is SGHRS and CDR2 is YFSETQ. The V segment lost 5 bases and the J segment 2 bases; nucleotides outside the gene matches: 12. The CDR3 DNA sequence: TGCGCCAGCAGTAGCGGGGCGCCGGGCCGAACCTACGAGCAGTACTTC. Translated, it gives CASSSGAPGRTYEQYF.

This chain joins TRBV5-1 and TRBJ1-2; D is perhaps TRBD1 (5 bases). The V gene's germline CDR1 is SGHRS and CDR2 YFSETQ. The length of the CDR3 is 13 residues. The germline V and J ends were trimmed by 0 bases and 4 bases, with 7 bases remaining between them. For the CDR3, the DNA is TGCGCCAGCAGCTTGGTAGGGACCTATGGCTACACCTTC. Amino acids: CASSLVGTYGYTF. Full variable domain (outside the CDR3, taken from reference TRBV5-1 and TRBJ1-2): KAGVTQTPRYLIKTRGQQVTLSCSPISGHRSVSWYQQTPGQGLQFLFEYFSETQRNKGNFPGRFSGRQFSNSRSEMNVSTLELGDSALYLCASSLVGTYGYTFGSGTRLTVV.

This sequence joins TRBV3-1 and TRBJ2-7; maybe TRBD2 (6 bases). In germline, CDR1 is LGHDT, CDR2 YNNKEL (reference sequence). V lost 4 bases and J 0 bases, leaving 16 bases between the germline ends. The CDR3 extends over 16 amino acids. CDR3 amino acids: CASSPRSGGLSYEQYF. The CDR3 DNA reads TGTGCCAGCAGCCCAAGATCCGGGGGACTCTCCTACGAGCAGTACTTC.

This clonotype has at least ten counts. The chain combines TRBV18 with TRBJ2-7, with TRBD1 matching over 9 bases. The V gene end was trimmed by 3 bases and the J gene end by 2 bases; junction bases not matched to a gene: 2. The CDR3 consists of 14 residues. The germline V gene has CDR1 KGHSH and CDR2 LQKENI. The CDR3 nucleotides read TGTGCCAGCTCACCTAGGACAGGGGCCTACGAGCAGTACTTC. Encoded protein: CASSPRTGAYEQYF.

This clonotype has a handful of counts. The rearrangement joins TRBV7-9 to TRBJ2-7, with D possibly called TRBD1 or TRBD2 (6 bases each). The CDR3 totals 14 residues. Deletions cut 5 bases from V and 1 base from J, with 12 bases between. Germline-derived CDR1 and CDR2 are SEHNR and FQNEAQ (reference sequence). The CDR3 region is CASSGGTPSYEQYF. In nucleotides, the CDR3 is TGTGCCAGCAGCGGCGGGACACCTTCCTACGAGCAGTACTTC. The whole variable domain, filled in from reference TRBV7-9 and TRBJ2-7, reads DTGVSQNPRHKITKRGQNVTFRCDPISEHNRLYWYRQTLGQGPEFLTYFQNEAQLEKSRLLSDRFSAERPKGSFSTLEIQRTEQGDSAMYLCASSGGTPSYEQYFGPGTRLTVT.

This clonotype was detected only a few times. The CDR3 region has the DNA TGTGCCAGCATTCCCCTTCTGGGGAGAGCCTACGAGCAGTACTTC. It specifies CASIPLLGRAYEQYF. J is TRBJ2-7 and V is TRBV11-2; D may be TRBD2 (5 bases). The germline CDR1 and CDR2 sequences are SGHAT and FQNNGV. Trimming cost V 7 bases and J 2 bases, with 18 bases left between them. The CDR3 is 15 amino acids.

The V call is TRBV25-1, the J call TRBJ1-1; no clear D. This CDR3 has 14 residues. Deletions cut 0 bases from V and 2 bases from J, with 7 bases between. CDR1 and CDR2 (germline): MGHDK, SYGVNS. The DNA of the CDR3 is TGTGCCAGCAGTGAATATGGTGATAACACTGAAGCTTTCTTT. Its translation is CASSEYGDNTEAFF.

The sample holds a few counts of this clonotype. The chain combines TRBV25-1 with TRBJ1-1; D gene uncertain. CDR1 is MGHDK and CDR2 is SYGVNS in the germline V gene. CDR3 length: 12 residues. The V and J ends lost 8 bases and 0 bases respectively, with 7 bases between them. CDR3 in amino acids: CASQRLNTEAFF. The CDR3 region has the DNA TGTGCCAGCCAGAGGTTGAACACTGAAGCTTTCTTT.

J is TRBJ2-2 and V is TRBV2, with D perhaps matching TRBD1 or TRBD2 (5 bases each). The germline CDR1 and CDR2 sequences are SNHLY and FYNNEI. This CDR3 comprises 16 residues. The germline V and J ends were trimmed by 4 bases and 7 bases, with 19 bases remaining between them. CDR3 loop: CASSAQGTANGGELFF. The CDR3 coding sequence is TGTGCCAGCAGTGCCCAAGGGACCGCAAACGGCGGGGAGCTGTTTTTT.

The CDR3 bases are TGTGCCAGCAGCCAAGAATCAGGCGGGAACCCCGAGCAGTACTTC. It translates to CASSQESGGNPEQYF. The genes are TRBV3-1 and TRBJ2-7; D perhaps matches TRBD2 (6 bases). Trimming pared 0 bases from V and 6 bases from J, leaving 15 bases between. This CDR3 contains 15 residues. Germline V gives CDR1 LGHDT, CDR2 YNNKEL (reference sequence).

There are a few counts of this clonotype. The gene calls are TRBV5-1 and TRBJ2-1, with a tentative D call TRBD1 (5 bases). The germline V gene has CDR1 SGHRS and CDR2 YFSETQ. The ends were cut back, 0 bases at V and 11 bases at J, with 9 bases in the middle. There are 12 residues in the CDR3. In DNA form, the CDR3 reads TGCGCCAGCAGCTTGGAAGGGGAAAAGCAGTTCTTC. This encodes CASSLEGEKQFF.

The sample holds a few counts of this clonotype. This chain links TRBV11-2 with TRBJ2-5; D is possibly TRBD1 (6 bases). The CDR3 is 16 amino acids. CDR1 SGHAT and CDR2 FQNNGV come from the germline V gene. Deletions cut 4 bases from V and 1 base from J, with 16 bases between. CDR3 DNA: TGTGCCAGCAGCTCTCAATTCGACAGGATCCAAGAGACCCAGTACTTC. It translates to CASSSQFDRIQETQYF.

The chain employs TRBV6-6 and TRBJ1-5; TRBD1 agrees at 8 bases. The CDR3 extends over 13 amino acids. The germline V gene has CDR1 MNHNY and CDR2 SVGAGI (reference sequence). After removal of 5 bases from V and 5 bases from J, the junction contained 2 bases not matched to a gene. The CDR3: CASSHRGDQPQHF. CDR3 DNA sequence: TGTGCCAGCAGTCACAGGGGGGATCAGCCCCAGCATTTT.